Following are 27 T cell receptor beta chains from one sample sequenced in a study of OX40 agonist ivuxolimab in advanced cancers. Profiling relied on immunoSEQ multiplex PCR, and the TCRdb table lists in-frame clones only, not all of them. The table includes roughly 51,000 clones, more than 85% detected once. The sequencing here drew on CD4+ or CD8+ T cells sorted from blood, taken in a trial of the OX40 agonist ivuxolimab. The receptors originated from an adult with an advanced solid tumor such as melanoma, head and neck, liver or kidney cancer.

This chain connects TRBV28 to TRBJ2-7, with D possibly matching TRBD1 (6 bases). This CDR3 has 15 residues. Trimming stripped 7 bases from V and 0 bases from J, with 16 bases between. The germline CDR1 and CDR2 sequences are MDHEN and SYDVKM. The CDR3 DNA reads TGTGCCAGCAAGGTAGACAGGCCTGCCTCCTACGAGCAGTACTTC. It is translated as CASKVDRPASYEQYF.

The chain employs TRBV5-1 and TRBJ1-1; D might be TRBD1 (6 bases). Trimming pared 4 bases from V and 5 bases from J, leaving 15 bases between. The CDR3 loop spans 14 amino acids. Germline V lookup: CDR1 SGHRS, CDR2 YFSETQ. The CDR3 DNA reads TGCGCCAGCAGCACCGAACAGGGCTGGACTGAAGCTTTCTTT. Translated, it gives CASSTEQGWTEAFF.

DNA for the CDR3: TGTGCCAGCAGTTTGGGACAGCAACTCAATCAGCCCCAGCATTTT. It codes for CASSLGQQLNQPQHF. The chain couples TRBV2 to TRBJ1-5; TRBD1 aligns across 7 bases. Trimming at V came to 5 bases and at J to 3 bases, leaving 7 bases not matched to a gene. Germline CDR1 is SNHLY and CDR2 is FYNNEI. This CDR3 spans 15 amino acids.

The chain couples TRBV15 to TRBJ2-1; the match to TRBD2 covers 13 bases. The CDR3 extends over 17 amino acids. V gave up 3 bases and J gave up 0 bases; unmatched junction bases: 2. Per the germline V gene, CDR1 is LNHNV and CDR2 is YYDKDF (reference sequence). The CDR3 coding sequence is TGTGCCACCAGCAGGACTAGCGGGGGGTTCTCCTACAATGAGCAGTTCTTC. It encodes CATSRTSGGFSYNEQFF.

The V call is TRBV2, the J call TRBJ2-6; D is unclear. Trimming left V 5 bases short and J 1 base short, with 9 bases between. CDR1 is SNHLY and CDR2 is FYNNEI in the germline V gene. This CDR3 comprises 15 residues. The CDR3 DNA follows: TGTGCCAGCAGTTTCAGAGCATCTGGGGCCAACGTCCTGACTTTC. Protein sequence: CASSFRASGANVLTF.

The chain combines TRBV19 with TRBJ1-4; D is ambiguous. The length of the CDR3 is 15 residues. The V end was cut by 3 bases, the J end by 7 bases, with 15 bases between. Germline assignment: CDR1 LNHDA and CDR2 SQIVND (reference sequence). CDR3 amino acids: CASSIYSGNSEKLFF. The CDR3 DNA sequence: TGTGCCAGTAGTATCTACTCAGGAAACTCTGAAAAACTGTTTTTT.

V is TRBV30 and J is TRBJ2-3; the D gene is possibly TRBD2 (5 bases). This CDR3 spans 13 amino acids. Germline V gene lookup returns CDR1 GTSNPN and CDR2 SVGIG (reference sequence). V shed 3 bases and J shed 0 bases, with 7 bases lying between them. DNA for the CDR3: TGTGCCTGGAGGCTAGCCAGCACAGATACGCAGTATTTT. Its protein is CAWRLASTDTQYF.

This clone came up a few times. The chain couples TRBV10-3 to TRBJ2-5, with D perhaps TRBD1 (6 bases). With 1 base removed from V and 2 bases from J, the gap between germline ends came to 14 bases. The CDR3 runs to 16 residues. The germline gives CDR1 ENHRY, CDR2 SYGVKD. In nucleotides, the CDR3 is TGTGCCATCAGTGAGTGGACAGCCGGGGAGCAAGAGACCCAGTACTTC. As protein: CAISEWTAGEQETQYF.

V and J are TRBV5-1 and TRBJ2-2; D not certain. V lost 0 bases to trimming and J lost 7 bases, with 16 bases between them. The CDR3 totals 16 residues. The germline V gene encodes CDR1 SGHRS and CDR2 YFSETQ. CDR3 sequence reads: CASSLGVARQDGELFF. The CDR3 nucleotides read TGCGCCAGCAGCTTGGGTGTAGCCCGACAAGACGGGGAGCTGTTTTTT.

The chain uses TRBV10-3 and TRBJ2-3, with 7 positions matching TRBD2. The germline gives CDR1 ENHRY, CDR2 SYGVKD. Unmatched junction bases numbered 6, after V lost 6 bases and J lost 3 bases. The CDR3 has 14 residues. CDR3 sequence (DNA): TGTGCCATCAGCGGCGGAGCGGGAACAGATACGCAGTATTTT. It specifies CAISGGAGTDTQYF.

The chain links TRBV6-1 to TRBJ1-4; the match to TRBD1 covers 10 bases. The CDR3 runs to 15 residues. Germline loops: CDR1 MNHNS, CDR2 SASEGT. The J segment lost 8 bases and the V segment lost 7 bases, leaving 10 bases of the junction unmatched. The CDR3 spells CASTPGQGGIEKLFF. The CDR3 DNA reads TGTGCCAGCACCCCCGGACAGGGGGGAATCGAAAAACTGTTTTTT.

The chain links TRBV10-3 to TRBJ1-4; TRBD1 agrees at 7 bases. CDR3 size: 15 residues. The V segment lost 2 bases and the J segment 0 bases; nucleotides outside the gene matches: 0. Germline CDR1 ENHRY, CDR2 SYGVKD. In nucleotides, the CDR3 is TGTGCCATCAGTGAGCAGGGGGCAACTAATGAAAAACTGTTTTTT. Translated: CAISEQGATNEKLFF.

The rearrangement links TRBV2 to TRBJ1-1; the match to TRBD1 covers 7 bases. CDR1 and CDR2 (germline): SNHLY, FYNNEI. The CDR3 extends over 13 amino acids. After removal of 4 bases from V and 6 bases from J, the junction contained 5 bases not matched to a gene. CDR3 region: CASSGQGRAEAFF. The DNA of the CDR3 is TGTGCCAGCAGTGGACAGGGTAGGGCTGAAGCTTTCTTT. Full variable domain (rest looked up from reference TRBV2 and TRBJ1-1): EPEVTQTPSHQVTQMGQEVILRCVPISNHLYFYWYRQILGQKVEFLVSFYNNEISEKSEIFDDQFSVERPDGSNFTLKIRSTKLEDSAMYFCASSGQGRAEAFFGQGTRLTVV.

The gene calls are TRBV9 and TRBJ1-3, with 8 bases aligning to TRBD1. The CDR3 runs to 16 residues. Germline values: CDR1 SGDLS, CDR2 YYNGEE. Germline trimming cut 0 bases from V and 4 bases from J; bases unmatched to any gene: 6. The CDR3 spells CASSVERTGWGNTIYF. The CDR3 bases are TGTGCCAGCAGCGTAGAAAGGACAGGGTGGGGAAACACCATATATTTT.

The rearrangement uses TRBV21-1 and TRBJ2-7; no check of the table's D call, TRBD2, against the DNA was made. TRBV21-1 is a listed pseudogene. The CDR3 is 11 residues long. The CDR3 coding sequence is TGTGCCAGCGAGGGCTACTACGAGCAGTACTTC. Translating gives CASEGYYEQYF.

CDR3 protein: CASSPLIGQQGVAFF. Written as DNA, the CDR3 is TGTGCCAGCTCACCACTAATTGGACAGCAAGGGGTAGCTTTCTTT. The chain employs TRBV18 and TRBJ1-1; possibly TRBD1 for D (6 bases). V was shortened by 1 base and J by 10 bases, with 19 bases between the two germline ends. The CDR3 contains 15 residues. Germline CDR1 KGHSH, CDR2 LQKENI. Drawing the rest from reference TRBV18 and TRBJ1-1, the complete variable domain is NAGVMQNPRHLVRRRGQEARLRCSPMKGHSHVYWYRQLPEEGLKFMVYLQKENIIDESGMPKERFSAEFPKEGPSILRIQQVVRGDSAAYFCASSPLIGQQGVAFFGQGTRLTVV.

This chain connects TRBV10-1 to TRBJ2-5, with 15 bases matching TRBD2. The closer fit of TRBJ2-7 to the DNA end suggests the J call may be wrong. The germline gives CDR1 WNHNN, CDR2 SYGVQD (reference sequence). The CDR3 is 14 residues long. CDR3 nucleotide sequence: TGCGCCAGCAGTCGGGGACTAGCGGGAGGCGAGCAGTACTTC. It yields the protein CASSRGLAGGEQYF.

The chain couples TRBV5-1 to TRBJ2-1; 15 bases are a match to TRBD2. CDR1 and CDR2 (germline): SGHRS, YFSETQ. This CDR3 is 15 amino acids long. The V segment lost 4 bases and the J segment 8 bases; nucleotides outside the gene matches: 4. In DNA, the CDR3 is TGCGCCAGCAGCCGGACTAGCGGGAGGGCCCATGAGCAGTTCTTC. Translating gives CASSRTSGRAHEQFF.

The genes are TRBV7-6 and TRBJ2-6, with D tentatively TRBD1 or TRBD2 (5 bases each). This CDR3 region has 18 residues. Germline V gene lookup returns CDR1 SGHVS and CDR2 FNYEAQ. Trimming removed 5 bases at V and 0 bases at J, with 17 bases between. CDR3 protein: CASSPGEGFLSGANVLTF. For the CDR3, the DNA is TGTGCCAGCAGCCCCGGTGAGGGGTTTCTCTCTGGGGCCAACGTCCTGACTTTC.

The chain links TRBV30 to TRBJ1-2, with a tentative D call TRBD1 (5 bases). Germline loops: CDR1 GTSNPN, CDR2 SVGIG (reference sequence). The CDR3 has 13 residues. With 0 bases removed from V and 6 bases from J, the gap between germline ends came to 11 bases. The CDR3 DNA reads as TGTGCCTGGAGTGTCGGCAGGGTGGATGGCTACACCTTC. This translates into CAWSVGRVDGYTF.

V gene TRBV30 combines with J gene TRBJ2-7, with 8 bases identical to TRBD1. The length of the CDR3 is 12 residues. In germline, CDR1 is GTSNPN, CDR2 SVGIG (reference sequence). The ends lost 6 bases at V and 7 bases at J; junction bases unmatched: 8. This chain's CDR3 is CACTTTGEEQYF. CDR3 DNA sequence: TGTGCCTGTACCACGACAGGGGAAGAGCAGTACTTC.

This chain links TRBV2 with TRBJ2-7, with TRBD1 matching 11 bases. CDR1 and CDR2 from the germline V gene are SNHLY and FYNNEI. V lost 7 bases, J lost 6 bases, and 11 bases stayed unmatched. CDR3 length equals 15 residues. In DNA form, the CDR3 reads TGTGCCAGCAATGAGGGACAGGGGGTTTCTGGCGAGCAGTACTTC. It is translated as CASNEGQGVSGEQYF.

The chain links TRBV5-1 to TRBJ2-7; 9 nucleotides match TRBD1. Germline V gene sequence: CDR1 SGHRS, CDR2 YFSETQ. The CDR3 consists of 12 residues. V was pared by 5 bases and J by 7 bases, with 4 bases of the junction left unmatched. This CDR3 is CASSFGQGEQYF. In DNA form, the CDR3 reads TGCGCCAGCAGTTTCGGACAGGGGGAGCAGTACTTC. Combining the CDR3 with reference TRBV5-1 and TRBJ2-7 gives the whole variable domain KAGVTQTPRYLIKTRGQQVTLSCSPISGHRSVSWYQQTPGQGLQFLFEYFSETQRNKGNFPGRFSGRQFSNSRSEMNVSTLELGDSALYLCASSFGQGEQYFGPGTRLTVT.

The rearrangement uses TRBV6-6 and TRBJ1-2; TRBD1 matches 9 bases. J lost 7 bases, V lost 0 bases, and 9 bases had no gene match. The CDR3 loop spans 16 amino acids. CDR1 is MNHNY, CDR2 SVGAGI, per germline (reference sequence). The CDR3: CASSYSRLRQGGGYTF. The CDR3 DNA follows: TGTGCCAGCAGTTACTCGAGGCTTCGACAGGGGGGTGGCTACACCTTC.

V and J are TRBV27 and TRBJ2-1; 10 nucleotides line up with TRBD2. The germline V gene has CDR1 MNHEY and CDR2 SMNVEV (reference sequence). J was trimmed by 6 bases and V by 6 bases; bases with no gene match: 11. This CDR3 comprises 16 residues. This chain's CDR3 is CASRPSSGSSGNEQFF. CDR3 coding DNA: TGTGCCAGCAGACCCTCTAGCGGGAGTTCAGGCAATGAGCAGTTCTTC.

The chain links TRBV10-3 to TRBJ2-3, with D maybe TRBD1 (6 bases). Between the trimmed V and J ends, which lost 3 bases and 5 bases, there was a span of 15 bases. Germline V gene data show CDR1 as ENHRY and CDR2 as SYGVKD. This CDR3 spans 15 amino acids. The CDR3 loop is CAISEKGVAGDTQYF. As DNA, the CDR3 is TGTGCCATCAGTGAAAAGGGGGTTGCTGGAGATACGCAGTATTTT.

This chain links TRBV2 with TRBJ2-7; TRBD1 aligns across 10 bases. Germline values: CDR1 SNHLY, CDR2 FYNNEI. V trimming: 7 bases; J trimming: 5 bases; junction bases outside the gene matches: 5. This CDR3 has 13 amino acids. The CDR3 DNA follows: TGTGCCAGCAACAGGGACAGGGGACACGAGCAGTACTTC. Its translation: CASNRDRGHEQYF.